This T cell receptor beta chain derives from a study of metastatic and nonmetastatic thyroid tumors. Overall study context: A comparison of repertoires was made across blood and tumor or nodule tissue from malignant and benign thyroid patients.

Concerning this clone itself: Its antigen is undetermined.

Whole-study results and caveats: Reports indicated that malignant thyroid tumors showed significantly higher TCR beta diversity than benign nodules did, in blood and tumor.

Original processing notes: The study built a papillary thyroid cancer distant-metastasis classifier from CDR3 differences across clinicopathological groups. Through MiXCR, TCRdb re-clonotyped the PCR reads. The V and J calls shown here were made by TCRdb, not taken from the authors' results. The sample has about 12,000 clones, 31% seen once. Trimming removed 1 base from V and 4 bases from J, with 10 bases in between. Germline assignment: CDR1 SGHVS and CDR2 FNYEAQ. The CDR3 has 14 residues. Thyroid surgery took place with no prior treatment in any patient. The TCR originated in a female donor with papillary thyroid cancer or a benign thyroid nodule (not recorded which). Some clones in this sample may be carry-over from other donors' samples. The chain couples TRBV7-6 to TRBJ1-2; maybe TRBD1 (5 bases). The source material was tumor tissue. CDR3 residues: CASSLETVGYGYTF. CDR3 in DNA: TGTGCCAGCAGCTTAGAGACAGTAGGCTATGGCTACACCTTC.